This paragraph reports one T cell receptor (beta chain). Its target is not known. These data are taken from a study of cytomegalovirus exposure and HLA in healthy donors. Trimming took 4 bases from V and 5 from J, leaving 15 bases between them. Germline V gene data show CDR1 as SGHRS and CDR2 as YFSETQ. This CDR3 is built from 14 residues. Overall study findings and caveats: In a later analysis, CMV-associated beta chains were mostly HLA-associated, it appeared.

Researchers ran the PCR with 60 Vbeta and 13 Jbeta primers. Per the authors' pipeline: Approximately 83 million unique TCR beta chains, roughly 11 million shared, were counted in a later analysis. Libraries were prepared by immunoSEQ multiplex PCR; TCRdb keeps only in-frame clonotypes and omits some of them. V and J calls and clone size are given by that table; D and trimming were obtained from the DNA. The repertoire holds roughly 140,000 clones, with 64% as singletons. V and J are TRBV5-1 and TRBJ1-2, with D possibly being TRBD1 (6 bases). This clonotype originated in a woman younger than 45 in good health and CMV-seropositive. Sequencing used PBMCs. The CDR3 DNA reads TGCGCCAGCAGCAGGCGGACAGACCTTTATGGCTACACCTTC. This codes for CASSRRTDLYGYTF.